This record concerns one T cell receptor beta chain sequence. Its antigen remains unidentified. The sample is drawn from a study of T-cell reconstitution after alpha-beta-depleted transplantation in children. Findings and limits, study-wide: By one year post-transplant, T-cell counts and diversity largely arose from T cells that were newly produced. Reported findings indicate that, about two months after transplant, alpha-beta T cells came from several hundred expanded clones, which were derived from non-depleted graft cells. Certain patients had high TCRbeta diversity at day 60, and it came from recipient T cells and thymic progenitors that survived.

This sample's TCRbeta library carried unique molecular identifier barcodes. Each CDR3 protein is one row after TCRdb ran MiXCR on the PCR reads. The sample carries around 600,000 distinct CDR3 sequences, 20% to 25% recorded once. The clonotype comes from a boy under two years old who had a stem cell transplant for acute myeloid leukemia, so the T cells may come from the graft donor. This specimen was PBMCs, mostly from graft donor cells, taken 360 days after TCRalphabeta/CD19-depleted stem cell transplant.

CDR3 region: CAILGPTGELFF. The CDR3 coding sequence is TGTGCCATCCTCGGACCCACCGGGGAGCTGTTTTTT. The chain carries TRBV10-3 and TRBJ2-2; no firm D call. The CDR3 totals 12 residues. Trimming cost V 8 bases and J 4 bases, with 8 bases left between them. Germline lookup yields CDR1 ENHRY and CDR2 SYGVKD.